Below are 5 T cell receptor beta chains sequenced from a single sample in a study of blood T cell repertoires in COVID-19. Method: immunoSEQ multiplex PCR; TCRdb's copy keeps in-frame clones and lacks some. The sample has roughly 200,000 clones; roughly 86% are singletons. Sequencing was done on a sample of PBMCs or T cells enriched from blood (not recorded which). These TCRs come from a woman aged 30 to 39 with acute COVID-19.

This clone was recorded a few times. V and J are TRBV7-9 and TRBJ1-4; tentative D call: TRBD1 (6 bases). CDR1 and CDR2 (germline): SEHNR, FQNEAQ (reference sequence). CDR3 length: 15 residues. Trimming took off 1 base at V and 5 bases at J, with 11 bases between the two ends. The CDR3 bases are TGTGCCAGCAGCTTAGGAACAGGGAAGAATGAAAAACTGTTTTTT. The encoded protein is CASSLGTGKNEKLFF.

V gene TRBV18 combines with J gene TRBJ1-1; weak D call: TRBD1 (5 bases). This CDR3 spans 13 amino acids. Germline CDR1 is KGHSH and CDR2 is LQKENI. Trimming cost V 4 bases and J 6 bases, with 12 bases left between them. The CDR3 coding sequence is TGTGCCAGCTCACTGGGGGGGGATGCTGAAGCTTTCTTT. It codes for CASSLGGDAEAFF.

The CDR3 region is CASSKPGQGTYYGYTF. CDR3 sequence (DNA): TGTGCCAGTAGTAAGCCGGGACAGGGGACTTACTATGGCTACACCTTC. V is TRBV19 and J is TRBJ1-2, with 10 bases identical to TRBD1. V shed 4 bases and J 3 bases; nucleotides not matched to a gene: 8. Germline V gene sequence: CDR1 LNHDA, CDR2 SQIVND (reference sequence). CDR3 length: 16 residues.

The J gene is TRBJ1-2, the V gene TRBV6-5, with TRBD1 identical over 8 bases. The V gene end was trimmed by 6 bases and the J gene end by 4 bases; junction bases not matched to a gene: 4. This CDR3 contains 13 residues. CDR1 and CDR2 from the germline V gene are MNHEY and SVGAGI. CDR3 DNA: TGTGCCAGCAGAGACACAGGGGGCTATGGCTACACCTTC. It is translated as CASRDTGGYGYTF.

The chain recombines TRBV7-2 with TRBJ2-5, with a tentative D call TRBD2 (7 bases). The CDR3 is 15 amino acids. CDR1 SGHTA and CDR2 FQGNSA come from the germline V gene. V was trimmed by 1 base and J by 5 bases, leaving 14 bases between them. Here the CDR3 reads CASSLGWGGQETQYF. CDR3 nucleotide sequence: TGTGCCAGCAGCTTAGGTTGGGGGGGCCAGGAGACCCAGTACTTC.